The present T cell receptor (beta chain) was sequenced within a study of PD-1 blockade in classical Hodgkin lymphoma. Looking at the study overall: Patients were administered nivolumab (3 mg/kg intravenously) every 2 weeks.

Generated by immunoSEQ multiplex PCR, the TCRdb table keeps only in-frame clones and is missing some. The profile shows some 28,000 clones, 70% to 90% of them singletons. Germline V gene data show CDR1 as KGHSH and CDR2 as LQKENI. This CDR3 comprises 14 residues. V shed 8 bases and J shed 1 base, with 15 bases lying between them. This clone was found a few times. What it binds is not known. Study outcomes and limitations: Patients with a complete response exhibited baseline diversity comparable to newly diagnosed patients.

Each and every patient relapsed after autologous stem cell transplantation, and patients got differing brentuximab vedotin exposure. This sequence joins TRBV18 and TRBJ2-7, with D possibly matching TRBD1 (5 bases). The TCR sequence derives from a human donor with classical Hodgkin lymphoma. The input for sequencing was peripheral blood mononuclear cells (PBMCs), taken before the second cycle of nivolumab. CDR3 sequence: CASQPTASSYEQYF. CDR3 coding DNA: TGTGCCAGCCAACCGACAGCCTCTTCCTACGAGCAGTACTTC.